This T cell receptor beta chain was found in a study of cytomegalovirus exposure and HLA in healthy donors. Sequenced by immunoSEQ multiplex PCR; TCRdb stores in-frame clones only, minus some. Altogether 65,000 or so clones are present, about 92% being singletons, with the ten largest covering roughly 1.3%. V was clipped by 0 bases and J by 1 base; unmatched bases: 5. CDR1 MGHRA and CDR2 YSYEKL come from the germline V gene. The length of the CDR3 is 16 residues. The sequence came from a woman between 18 and 29 years old in good health and CMV-seronegative. Sequencing was carried out using PBMCs. This chain links TRBV4-1 with TRBJ1-1; 7 bases match TRBD1. In nucleotides, the CDR3 is TGCGCCAGCAGCCAAGATCGGACAGGAGGGAACACTGAAGCTTTCTTT. Its translation: CASSQDRTGGNTEAFF.